The clone carrying this T cell receptor (beta chain) appeared a few times. Other DNA variants within this sample encode the same CDR3. This sample was included in a study of blood T cell repertoires in COVID-19. Study overall: Some COVID-19 samples were acute and others convalescent; all came from the United States, Italy and Spain.

As originally analysed: Amplification with reference gene primers provided the estimates of nucleated cell counts. Clones were read by immunoSEQ multiplex PCR, and TCRdb kept only the in-frame ones, dropping some. V, J and clone size are taken as reported in that table, and D and trimming were inferred from the DNA itself. The data contain 200,000 or so clones, around 85% of them singletons. Sample: peripheral blood. This sequence originates from a man between 60 and 75 years old with acute or convalescent COVID-19.

CDR3 residues: CASSSGRGSYEQYF. CDR3 nucleotides: TGTGCCAGCAGTTCGGGGCGGGGCTCCTACGAGCAGTACTTC. The chain combines TRBV27 with TRBJ2-7; possibly TRBD2 for D (6 bases). The ends were cut back, 4 bases at V and 0 bases at J, with 10 bases in the middle. Germline loops: CDR1 MNHEY, CDR2 SMNVEV (reference sequence). The CDR3 totals 14 residues.